The source of this T cell receptor beta chain is a study of cytomegalovirus exposure and HLA in healthy donors. In this sample, this clone turned up a few times. The target antigen is unknown. Study findings and constraints: In vitro confirmation showed a few CMV-associated chains to be CMV antigen specific.

This PCR relied on a set of 60 Vbeta primers and 13 Jbeta primers. The table came from immunoSEQ multiplex PCR; TCRdb's copy has only in-frame clones and leaves some out. This table has 150,000 to 200,000 clones, roughly four fifths appearing once. The germline V gene encodes CDR1 MDHEN and CDR2 SYDVKM. This CDR3 has 12 amino acids. Trimming removed 6 bases from V and 5 bases from J, with 8 bases in between. Sequencing was carried out using PBMCs. This chain links TRBV28 with TRBJ1-5; D is possibly TRBD1 (6 bases). The sequence was collected from a man between 45 and 60 years old in good health and CMV-seropositive. The CDR3 here is CASRKGDQPQHF. In DNA, the CDR3 is TGTGCCAGCAGAAAGGGGGATCAGCCCCAGCATTTT.